Presented here are 14 T cell receptor beta chains from one specimen sequenced in a study of blood T cell repertoires in COVID-19. Repertoires were generated with immunoSEQ multiplex PCR, while TCRdb's copy carries only in-frame clones and drops some. The data show 200,000 to 250,000 clones, around four fifths seen once. The sample was peripheral blood. The source is a man aged 25 to 45 with active or convalescent COVID-19.

This clone was recorded once. This chain links TRBV6-2 or TRBV6-3 with TRBJ2-1; 11 positions agree with TRBD2. CDR3 length: 15 amino acids. V shed 6 bases and J 4 bases; nucleotides not matched to a gene: 5. In germline, CDR1 is MNHEY, CDR2 SVGEGT. CDR3 bases: TGTGCCAGCAGCCAACTAGCGGGAGCTTACAATGAGCAGTTCTTC. This gives the protein CASSQLAGAYNEQFF.

V usage is TRBV28 and J usage is TRBJ2-7; 7 nucleotides match TRBD1. With V trimmed by 7 bases and J by 2 bases, 20 bases remained unmatched. The CDR3 is made up of 18 amino acids. Per germline, CDR1 MDHEN and CDR2 SYDVKM. The chain's CDR3 is CASNEFRYRGTAAYEQYF. The CDR3, as DNA: TGTGCCAGCAACGAATTTAGGTATAGGGGGACAGCCGCCTACGAGCAGTACTTC.

This chain connects TRBV3-1 (or the pseudogene TRBV3-2) to TRBJ1-6; D gene unclear. Per germline, CDR1 LGHDT and CDR2 YNNKEL (reference sequence). Trimming removed 0 bases at V and 4 bases at J, with 7 bases between. The CDR3 is 15 residues long. The DNA of the CDR3 is TGTGCCAGCAGCCAAGAACTGCGTTATAATTCACCCCTCCACTTT. Translated: CASSQELRYNSPLHF.

CDR3 loop: CASSRGSGANVLTF. The CDR3 DNA sequence: TGTGCCAGCAGCCGCGGATCCGGGGCCAACGTCCTGACTTTC. The rearrangement links TRBV5-6 to TRBJ2-6; D is unresolved. The V gene lost 4 bases and the J gene lost 4 bases, with 9 bases spanning the gap. This CDR3 has 14 residues. Germline CDR1 and CDR2: SGHDT and YYEEEE.

The chain is built from TRBV7-2 and TRBJ1-6, with 7 bases matching TRBD1. This CDR3 contains 17 residues. After removal of 2 bases from V and 7 bases from J, the junction contained 11 bases not matched to a gene. Germline V gene sequence: CDR1 SGHTA, CDR2 FQGNSA. CDR3 sequence: CASSLKFGTEFNSPLHF. CDR3 in DNA: TGTGCCAGCAGCTTAAAGTTTGGGACAGAATTCAATTCACCCCTCCACTTT.

The rearrangement uses TRBV6-4 and TRBJ2-4; 12 bases are shared with TRBD2. With V trimmed by 2 bases and J by 7 bases, 12 bases remained unmatched. Germline lookup yields CDR1 MRHNA and CDR2 SNTAGT. The length of the CDR3 is 18 residues. This CDR3 reads CASSDIRLAGARGNIQYF. The CDR3 bases are TGTGCCAGCAGTGACATTAGACTAGCGGGGGCGCGGGGTAACATTCAGTACTTC.

V is TRBV7-2 and J is TRBJ2-7; the D gene is possibly TRBD1 (6 bases). The CDR3 runs to 17 residues. With 4 bases removed from V and 5 bases from J, the gap between germline ends came to 24 bases. Germline V gene data show CDR1 as SGHTA and CDR2 as FQGNSA. The CDR3 sequence: CASSYWGRGHEKHEQYF. CDR3 nucleotides: TGTGCCAGCAGCTACTGGGGGCGAGGACACGAGAAGCACGAGCAGTACTTC.

The CDR3 DNA sequence: TGTGCCAGCAGACTGTCAGGGGCAACTAATGAAAAACTGTTTTTT. Translated, it gives CASRLSGATNEKLFF. The chain uses TRBV6-5 and TRBJ1-4; TRBD1 is a possible D gene (6 bases). In germline, CDR1 is MNHEY, CDR2 SVGAGI. The CDR3 sequence is 15 residues long. The germline V and J ends were trimmed by 6 bases and 0 bases, with 11 bases remaining between them.

The chain links TRBV3-1 (or the pseudogene TRBV3-2) to TRBJ1-1, with TRBD1 matching over 10 bases. Germline V CDR1 and CDR2: LGHDT, YNNKEL (reference sequence). The J segment lost 6 bases and the V segment lost 4 bases, leaving 5 bases of the junction unmatched. The CDR3 covers 14 residues. The CDR3 sequence: CASSRDRGVAEAFF. CDR3 in DNA: TGTGCCAGCAGCCGGGACAGGGGCGTAGCTGAAGCTTTCTTT.

The chain joins TRBV9 to TRBJ2-1, with D maybe TRBD1 (6 bases). Germline lookup yields CDR1 SGDLS and CDR2 YYNGEE. The CDR3 has 13 amino acids. Trimming removed 1 base from V and 7 bases from J, with 9 bases in between. CDR3 in DNA: TGTGCCAGCAGCGTATCCAGGGGTAATGAGCAGTTCTTC. Protein product: CASSVSRGNEQFF.

The rearrangement joins TRBV28 to TRBJ1-3; possible D gene TRBD1, 6 bases. Germline V gene lookup returns CDR1 MDHEN and CDR2 SYDVKM. The CDR3 contains 16 residues. Trimming took 5 bases from V and 1 from J, leaving 15 bases between them. The CDR3 region is CASSGGRGVSGNTIYF. The DNA of the CDR3 is TGTGCCAGCAGTGGCGGCAGGGGAGTATCTGGAAACACCATATATTTT. Filled out from reference TRBV28 and TRBJ1-3, the complete variable domain reads DVKVTQSSRYLVKRTGEKVFLECVQDMDHENMFWYRQDPGLGLRLIYFSYDVKMKEKGDIPEGYSVSREKKERFSLILESASTNQTSMYLCASSGGRGVSGNTIYFGEGSWLTVV.

The sample holds one count of this clone. The rearrangement uses TRBV7-8 and TRBJ1-1, with D possibly TRBD1 on 5 matching bases. The V end lost 4 bases, the J end lost 8 bases, and 17 bases lay between the germline ends. The CDR3 covers 14 residues. Germline CDR1 reads SGHVS; CDR2 reads FQNEAQ. DNA for the CDR3: TGTGCCAGCAGCTCCCGCGAGCGGGGGAGAGAAGCTTTCTTT. The encoded protein is CASSSRERGREAFF.

This chain links TRBV14 with TRBJ2-4; TRBD2 might be the D (5 bases). This CDR3 comprises 19 residues. Trimming cost V 0 bases and J 3 bases, with 21 bases left between them. The germline V gene encodes CDR1 SGHDN and CDR2 FVKESK. This CDR3 reads CASSQDLGKGRKDKNIQYF. Written as DNA, the CDR3 is TGTGCCAGCAGCCAAGATTTGGGTAAAGGGAGAAAAGACAAAAACATTCAGTACTTC.

Only a few counts were recorded for this clone. The gene calls are TRBV25-1 and TRBJ2-1, with D tentatively TRBD1 (7 bases). The CDR3 is made up of 11 amino acids. Germline CDR1 and CDR2: MGHDK and SYGVNS. The V end was cut by 4 bases, the J end by 15 bases, with 13 bases between. This CDR3 is CASSAGGLPFF. In nucleotides, the CDR3 is TGTGCCAGCAGTGCAGGGGGGTTACCGTTCTTC.